Shown below are 20 T cell receptor beta chains from a single sample sequenced in a study of blood T cell repertoires in COVID-19. The method was immunoSEQ multiplex PCR; TCRdb's version includes in-frame clones alone and lacks a portion of them. The table records about 400,000 clones, just under 90% of them present only once. What was sequenced was PBMCs or T cells enriched from blood (not recorded which). The source is a woman in her 50s who had recovered from COVID-19.

The V and J genes are TRBV6-5 and TRBJ2-1, with 9 bases lining up with TRBD1. Trimming took 7 bases from V and 2 from J; bases not matched to a gene: 6. CDR1 is MNHEY and CDR2 is SVGAGI in the germline V gene. This CDR3 contains 15 residues. The CDR3 loop reads CASTLDRGAYNEQFF. The CDR3, as DNA: TGTGCCAGCACCCTGGACAGGGGAGCCTACAATGAGCAGTTCTTC.

The J gene is TRBJ2-3, the V gene TRBV12-3 or TRBV12-4, with D possibly matching TRBD1 (5 bases). V was pared by 6 bases and J by 8 bases, with 9 bases between. The CDR3 spans 11 residues. Written as DNA, the CDR3 is TGTGCCAGCAGCGGCCAGGGTACGCAGTATTTT. The encoded protein is CASSGQGTQYF.

The chain carries TRBV15 and TRBJ1-2; tentatively, D is TRBD1 (6 bases). The germline V gene encodes CDR1 LNHNV and CDR2 YYDKDF (reference sequence). This CDR3 contains 16 residues. With 2 bases removed from V and 5 bases from J, the gap between germline ends came to 18 bases. CDR3 sequence reads: CATSRSPTGKGYGYTF. The CDR3 DNA is TGTGCCACCAGCAGATCACCTACAGGGAAGGGGTATGGCTACACCTTC.

The V and J genes are TRBV5-1 and TRBJ1-2, with 8 bases identical to TRBD1. The germline V gene encodes CDR1 SGHRS and CDR2 YFSETQ. The CDR3 spans 14 residues. The junction had 6 bases not matched to a gene; V was cut back by 1 base and J by 7 bases. CDR3 residues: CASSLSQGAPGYTF. CDR3 DNA sequence: TGCGCCAGCAGCTTGTCTCAGGGGGCGCCTGGCTACACCTTC. Supplemented by reference TRBV5-1 and TRBJ1-2, the full variable domain reads KAGVTQTPRYLIKTRGQQVTLSCSPISGHRSVSWYQQTPGQGLQFLFEYFSETQRNKGNFPGRFSGRQFSNSRSEMNVSTLELGDSALYLCASSLSQGAPGYTFGSGTRLTVV.

The chain couples TRBV15 to TRBJ1-1; possibly TRBD1 for D (6 bases). Looked up from germline, CDR1 is LNHNV and CDR2 is YYDKDF (reference sequence). CDR3 length: 14 amino acids. Trimming stripped 9 bases from V and 0 bases from J, with 14 bases between. CDR3 sequence (DNA): TGTGCCACGAGACCCGGGACATTGAACACTGAAGCTTTCTTT. It codes for CATRPGTLNTEAFF.

This sequence joins TRBV10-3 and TRBJ2-2; the match to TRBD2 covers 7 bases. Per germline, CDR1 ENHRY and CDR2 SYGVKD. After removal of 5 bases from V and 1 base from J, the junction contained 7 bases not matched to a gene. This CDR3 region has 16 residues. CDR3 in amino acids: CAISSMGGLNTGELFF. Here the CDR3 DNA reads TGTGCCATCAGTTCCATGGGGGGGTTGAACACCGGGGAGCTGTTTTTT.

The chain combines TRBV6-5 with TRBJ1-1; perhaps TRBD1 as D (6 bases). V was pared by 6 bases and J by 4 bases, with 12 bases between. The CDR3 extends over 13 amino acids. Germline-derived CDR1 and CDR2 are MNHEY and SVGAGI. CDR3 sequence (DNA): TGTGCCAGCAGGACACAGGGTTTCACTGAAGCTTTCTTT. This sequence encodes CASRTQGFTEAFF.

J is TRBJ1-3 and V is TRBV2, with D uncertain. The CDR3 contains 13 residues. The ends were cut back, 7 bases at V and 3 bases at J, with 10 bases in the middle. Germline V lookup: CDR1 SNHLY, CDR2 FYNNEI. The CDR3 DNA sequence: TGTGCCAGCAATCGGGGTGGTGGAAACACCATATATTTT. It specifies CASNRGGGNTIYF.

The J gene is TRBJ2-4, the V gene TRBV27; tentatively, D is TRBD1 (7 bases). Germline CDR1 reads MNHEY; CDR2 reads SMNVEV (reference sequence). Deletions cut 6 bases from V and 8 bases from J, with 14 bases between. The CDR3 is made up of 13 amino acids. CDR3 coding DNA: TGTGCCAGCAGCCCTCTCAGGGGGGACATTCAGTACTTC. Amino acid sequence: CASSPLRGDIQYF.

This chain connects TRBV7-2 to TRBJ2-7; 7 bases line up with TRBD2. The CDR3 runs to 15 residues. V dropped 5 bases and J dropped 2; count of bases not matched to a gene: 9. Germline CDR1 reads SGHTA; CDR2 reads FQGNSA. The CDR3 loop reads CASSPGGGWTYEQYF. The CDR3 DNA reads TGTGCCAGCAGCCCTGGCGGGGGTTGGACCTACGAGCAGTACTTC.

V usage is TRBV12-3 or TRBV12-4 and J usage is TRBJ1-2, with 7 nucleotides matching TRBD1. This CDR3 comprises 13 residues. With 9 bases clipped from V and 8 bases from J, the junction kept 12 bases outside the gene matches. CDR3 protein: CASRITSGGGYTF. CDR3 nucleotide sequence: TGTGCCAGTCGTATCACGTCAGGGGGAGGCTACACCTTC.

The V and J genes are TRBV5-1 and TRBJ2-3, with 9 bases fitting TRBD2. This CDR3 region has 14 residues. J lost 5 bases, V lost 4 bases, and 5 bases had no gene match. Germline CDR1 SGHRS, CDR2 YFSETQ. CDR3 bases: TGCGCCAGCAGCCTGGTAGCGGGGGAAGATACGCAGTATTTT. Translating it yields CASSLVAGEDTQYF.

The V and J genes are TRBV28 and TRBJ1-4; TRBD1 might be the D (6 bases). V lost 3 bases to trimming and J lost 9 bases, with 14 bases between them. The germline V gene encodes CDR1 MDHEN and CDR2 SYDVKM. This CDR3 comprises 14 residues. The CDR3 spells CASSFPDRSQKLFF. CDR3 coding DNA: TGTGCCAGCAGTTTCCCCGACAGGTCCCAAAAACTGTTTTTT.

The chain combines TRBV11-2 with TRBJ2-7; no definite D call. The CDR3 loop spans 14 amino acids. CDR1 and CDR2 (germline): SGHAT, FQNNGV. Trimming stripped 5 bases from V and 3 bases from J, with 14 bases between. The CDR3 DNA reads TGTGCCAGCAGCCCCGAGGTGCCCTTCTACGAGCAGTACTTC. Its translation: CASSPEVPFYEQYF.

The chain joins TRBV5-1 to TRBJ1-2; tentative D call: TRBD1 (6 bases). Trimming cost V 0 bases and J 0 bases, with 9 bases left between them. Germline CDR1 SGHRS, CDR2 YFSETQ. The CDR3 has 15 residues. CDR3 bases: TGCGCCAGCAGCTTGGGGACAGATACTAACTATGGCTACACCTTC. It encodes CASSLGTDTNYGYTF.

This clone was recorded only once. This rearrangement joins TRBV19 to TRBJ1-2; D is uncertain. V was pared by 5 bases and J by 4 bases, with 11 bases between. The CDR3 is 13 amino acids. From germline, CDR1 is LNHDA and CDR2 SQIVND (reference sequence). CDR3 coding DNA: TGTGCCAGTAGTCGCGGCGGCCTCTATGGCTACACCTTC. Its translation: CASSRGGLYGYTF.

The rearrangement links TRBV25-1 to TRBJ1-3; TRBD1 might be the D (6 bases). Germline CDR1 reads MGHDK; CDR2 reads SYGVNS. The ends were cut back, 8 bases at V and 2 bases at J, with 13 bases in the middle. This CDR3 has 14 residues. CDR3 sequence: CASGTTGTGNTIYF. The CDR3 nucleotides read TGTGCCAGCGGTACAACAGGGACTGGAAACACCATATATTTT. The variable domain in full, completed from reference TRBV25-1 and TRBJ1-3, reads EADIYQTPRYLVIGTGKKITLECSQTMGHDKMYWYQQDPGMELHLIHYSYGVNSTEKGDLSSESTVSRIRTEHFPLTLESARPSHTSQYLCASGTTGTGNTIYFGEGSWLTVV.

In its sample, this clone was seen once. The chain employs TRBV5-1 and TRBJ1-2, with D possibly matching TRBD1 (6 bases). CDR1 is SGHRS and CDR2 is YFSETQ in the germline V gene. V dropped 4 bases and J dropped 4 bases, with 17 bases sitting between them. The CDR3 is made up of 15 amino acids. The CDR3: CASSPPGQVGYGYTF. For the CDR3, the DNA is TGCGCCAGCAGCCCACCGGGACAAGTGGGCTATGGCTACACCTTC.

This chain joins TRBV12-5 and TRBJ2-7, with D maybe TRBD2 (6 bases). There are 15 residues in the CDR3. CDR1 is LGHNT and CDR2 is FRNRAP in the germline V gene. V lost 4 bases, J lost 0 bases, and 13 bases lay in between. The CDR3 DNA sequence: TGTGCTAGTGGTTACCGGACTAACTACTCCTACGAGCAGTACTTC. Translated, it gives CASGYRTNYSYEQYF.

This chain joins TRBV19 and TRBJ1-1; 9 bases agree with TRBD1. Germline trimming cut 6 bases from V and 1 base from J; bases unmatched to any gene: 12. CDR1 is LNHDA and CDR2 is SQIVND in the germline V gene (reference sequence). The CDR3 sequence is 17 residues long. Written as DNA, the CDR3 is TGTGCCAGTAGGGGGGAGGGACAGGGTTATCGGAACACTGAAGCTTTCTTT. It is translated as CASRGEGQGYRNTEAFF.